This T cell receptor (beta chain) was retrieved from a study of T cell repertoires in cytomegalovirus infection. In the study overall: The study used recently identified HLA-C-restricted and well-studied HLA-B-restricted CMV epitopes. An indication of both CMV infection and matching HLA type came from public TCR beta signatures. Broader study findings: Predominance within the ex vivo response was attributable to HLA-C-restricted CMV-specific TCR beta clonotypes. Cumulative public TCR beta family frequency identified CMV carriers with the relevant HLA.

This clonotype has just a few counts. Its matching antigen is unknown. The CDR3 runs to 15 residues. The ends lost 8 bases at V and 3 bases at J; junction bases unmatched: 8. Germline V gives CDR1 MNHNS, CDR2 SASEGT. TCRdb reanalysed the reads using MiXCR and keeps one entry per CDR3 protein. The sample has approximately 990,000 distinct CDR3 sequences, roughly a third seen once. The sample in question was cultured CD8+ T cells from PBMCs, obtained from culture after CMV antigen stimulation. This rearrangement joins TRBV6-1 to TRBJ1-5, with 9 bases matching TRBD1. The sequence came from a human donor in good health (CMV status not recorded). Some clones in this sample may be carry-over from other donors' samples. Written as DNA, the CDR3 is TGTGCCAGCTGTACCGGGACAGGGTACAATCAGCCCCAGCATTTT. As protein: CASCTGTGYNQPQHF.